This TCR beta chain was sequenced during a study of regulatory T cells in long-lasting Graves disease. Whole-study context: Positivity for TSH receptor antibodies plus over 5 years of antithyroid drugs meant persistent Graves' disease.

The CDR3 has 15 residues. After removal of 0 bases from V and 4 bases from J, the junction contained 4 bases not matched to a gene. Investigators prepared the TCR beta libraries by applying iRepertoire HTBI primers and Arm-PCR of CDR3 regions. In TCRdb, the multiplex PCR reads were re-called with MiXCR into one record per CDR3 protein. In the table there are roughly 400,000 distinct CDR3 sequences, roughly a fifth of which are singletons. The study's findings and limits: TCR diversity was lower in persistent Graves' patients (versus newly diagnosed ones). Persistent disease samples used TRBV28, TRBJ1-2 and TRBJ2-5 preferentially.

Many counts were recorded for this clonotype. What it binds is unknown. Noted time point: persistent/refractory GD, antithyroid drugs over 5 years with positive TRAb. From RNA extracted from PBMCs, the TCR library was made. The authors drew 8.5 to 9 milliliters of peripheral blood into EDTA tubes. The origin of this receptor is a female donor with Graves disease. This chain connects TRBV12-3 or TRBV12-4 to TRBJ2-5; 8 bases match TRBD2. Specimen: peripheral blood mononuclear cells (PBMCs), collected when the disease was refractory, from a patient treated with antithyroid drugs. The DNA of the CDR3 is TGTGCCAGCAGTTTAGCGGGGGCGGGAGGAGAGACCCAGTACTTC. Translating gives CASSLAGAGGETQYF.